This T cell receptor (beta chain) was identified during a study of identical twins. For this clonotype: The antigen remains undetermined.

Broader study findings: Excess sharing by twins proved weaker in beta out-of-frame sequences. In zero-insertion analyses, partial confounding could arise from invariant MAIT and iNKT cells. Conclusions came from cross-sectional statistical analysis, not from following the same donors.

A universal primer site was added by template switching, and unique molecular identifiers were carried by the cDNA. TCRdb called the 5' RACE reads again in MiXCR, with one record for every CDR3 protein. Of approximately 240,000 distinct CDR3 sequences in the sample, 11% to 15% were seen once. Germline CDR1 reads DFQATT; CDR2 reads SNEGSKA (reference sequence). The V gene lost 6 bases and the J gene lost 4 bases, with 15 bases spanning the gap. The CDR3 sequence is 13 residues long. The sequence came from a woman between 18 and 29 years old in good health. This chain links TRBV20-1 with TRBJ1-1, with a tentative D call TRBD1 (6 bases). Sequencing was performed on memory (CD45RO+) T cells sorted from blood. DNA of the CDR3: TGCAGTGCCGCAGTAGGACAGCTCACTGAAGCTTTCTTT. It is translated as CSAAVGQLTEAFF.